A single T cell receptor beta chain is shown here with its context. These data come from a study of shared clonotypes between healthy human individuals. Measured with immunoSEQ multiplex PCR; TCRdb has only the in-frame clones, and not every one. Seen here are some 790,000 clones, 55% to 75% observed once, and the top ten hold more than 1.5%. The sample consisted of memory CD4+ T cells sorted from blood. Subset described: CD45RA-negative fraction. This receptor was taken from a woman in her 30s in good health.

The CDR3 DNA reads as TGCGCCAGCAGCCCCGGGACTCCCTACGAGCAGTACTTC. This gives the protein CASSPGTPYEQYF. This chain links TRBV5-1 with TRBJ2-7, with a tentative D call TRBD2 (6 bases). This CDR3 region has 13 residues. V shed 4 bases and J shed 2 bases, with 10 bases lying between them. The germline gives CDR1 SGHRS, CDR2 YFSETQ. The full variable domain, in which reference TRBV5-1 and TRBJ2-7 provide the parts outside the CDR3, is KAGVTQTPRYLIKTRGQQVTLSCSPISGHRSVSWYQQTPGQGLQFLFEYFSETQRNKGNFPGRFSGRQFSNSRSEMNVSTLELGDSALYLCASSPGTPYEQYFGPGTRLTVT.